This TCR beta chain was documented in a study of shared clonotypes between healthy human individuals. Original methodology: Without quality scores, immunoSEQ junctional reads could not be filtered like full-length reads. Repertoires were generated with immunoSEQ multiplex PCR, while TCRdb's copy carries only in-frame clones and drops some. The DNA gave D and trimming, while V, J and clone size come from that table. In the table there are roughly 600,000 clones, roughly 98% of which are singletons. Naive CD8 isolation took CD45RO-negative cells positively selected for CCR7 and excluded terminally differentiated effector memory CD45RA+ cells. Source material: naive CD8+ T cells sorted from blood. The source of this sequence is a man younger than 40 in good health.

CDR3: CASSLARNEQYF. CDR3 nucleotides: TGTGCCAGCAGCTTAGCGAGGAACGAGCAGTACTTC. The chain uses TRBV7-2 and TRBJ2-7; no firm D call. The V and J ends lost 0 bases and 5 bases respectively, with 5 bases between them. CDR1 is SGHTA, CDR2 FQGNSA, per germline. This CDR3 has 12 amino acids.